This entry concerns a single TCR beta chain. Its specificity is unknown. The data are from a study of shared clonotypes between healthy human individuals. Authors' methods: Sequence data from immunoSEQ were junction-only and lacked quality scores; consequently, filtering differed. Using immunoSEQ multiplex PCR, the repertoire was profiled, and TCRdb retains in-frame clones only, with some absent. Clone size and V and J calls were adopted from that table, with D and trimming inferred from the DNA. The sample consists of over a million clones, more than 75% of them appearing once. Findings and caveats of the study: Naive subsets, compared against memory subsets, generally had larger estimated richness values.

The germline V and J ends were trimmed by 4 bases and 9 bases, with 13 bases remaining between them. Germline V gene lookup returns CDR1 SGHDN and CDR2 FVKESK. This CDR3 comprises 13 residues. The genes are TRBV14 and TRBJ1-5; D might be TRBD1 (6 bases). The TCR originated in a man between 18 and 29 years old in good health. Some clones in this sample may be carry-over from other donors' samples. The sample consisted of memory CD4+ T cells from PBMCs. Described subset: CD45RA-negative fraction. This CDR3 reads CASSLQEGGPQHF. CDR3 DNA: TGTGCCAGCAGCCTACAGGAGGGGGGGCCCCAGCATTTT.